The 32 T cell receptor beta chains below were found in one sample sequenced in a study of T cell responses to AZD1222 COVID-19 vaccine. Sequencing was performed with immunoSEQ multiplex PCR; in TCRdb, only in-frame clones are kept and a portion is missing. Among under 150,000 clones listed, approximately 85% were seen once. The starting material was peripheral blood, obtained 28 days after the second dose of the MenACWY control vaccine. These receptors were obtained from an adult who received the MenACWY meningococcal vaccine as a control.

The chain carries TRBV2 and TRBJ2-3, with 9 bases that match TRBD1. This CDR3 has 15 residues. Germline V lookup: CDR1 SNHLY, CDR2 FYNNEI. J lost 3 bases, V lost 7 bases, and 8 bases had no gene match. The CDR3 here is CASNDRDRVTDTQYF. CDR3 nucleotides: TGTGCCAGCAACGATCGGGACAGGGTTACAGATACGCAGTATTTT.

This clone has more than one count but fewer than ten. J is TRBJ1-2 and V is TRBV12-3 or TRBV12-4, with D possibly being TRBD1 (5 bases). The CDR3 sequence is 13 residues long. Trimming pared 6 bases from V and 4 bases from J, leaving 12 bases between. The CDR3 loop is CASRQTGLYGYTF. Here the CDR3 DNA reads TGTGCCAGCAGACAGACGGGACTCTATGGCTACACCTTC.

The CDR3 DNA reads TGTGCCAGCAGCCTCATGGGGGGGAATAGCAATCAGCCCCAGCATTTT. Encoded protein: CASSLMGGNSNQPQHF. V gene TRBV11-2 combines with J gene TRBJ1-5; TRBD1 is a possible D gene (5 bases). This CDR3 has 16 residues. Germline CDR1 SGHAT, CDR2 FQNNGV. V gave up 5 bases and J gave up 0 bases, with 14 bases separating them. The entire variable domain, with the rest obtained from reference TRBV11-2 and TRBJ1-5, is as follows: EAGVAQSPRYKIIEKRQSVAFWCNPISGHATLYWYQQILGQGPKLLIQFQNNGVVDDSQLPKDRFSAERLKGVDSTLKIQPAKLEDSAVYLCASSLMGGNSNQPQHFGDGTRLSIL.

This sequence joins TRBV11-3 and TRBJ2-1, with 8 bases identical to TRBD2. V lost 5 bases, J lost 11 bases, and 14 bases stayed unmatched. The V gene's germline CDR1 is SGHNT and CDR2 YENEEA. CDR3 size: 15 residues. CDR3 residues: CASSRAGENERKQFF. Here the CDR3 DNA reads TGTGCCAGCAGCCGAGCGGGGGAAAATGAAAGGAAGCAGTTCTTC. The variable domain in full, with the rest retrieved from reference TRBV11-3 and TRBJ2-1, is EAGVVQSPRYKIIEKKQPVAFWCNPISGHNTLYWYLQNLGQGPELLIRYENEEAVDDSQLPKDRFSAERLKGVDSTLKIQPAELGDSAVYLCASSRAGENERKQFFGPGTRLTVL.

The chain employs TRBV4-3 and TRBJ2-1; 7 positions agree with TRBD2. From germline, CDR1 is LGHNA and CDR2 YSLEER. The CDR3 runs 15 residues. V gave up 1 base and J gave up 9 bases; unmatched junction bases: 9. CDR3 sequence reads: CASSQASGKGSEQFF. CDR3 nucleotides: TGCGCCAGCAGCCAAGCCAGCGGGAAGGGGAGTGAGCAGTTCTTC.

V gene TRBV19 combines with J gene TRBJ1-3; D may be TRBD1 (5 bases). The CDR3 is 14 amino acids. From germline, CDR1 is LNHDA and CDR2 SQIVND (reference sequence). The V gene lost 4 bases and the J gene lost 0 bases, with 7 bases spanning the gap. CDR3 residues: CASSRGVSGNTIYF. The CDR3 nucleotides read TGTGCCAGTAGTAGAGGGGTCTCTGGAAACACCATATATTTT. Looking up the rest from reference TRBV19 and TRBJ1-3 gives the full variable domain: DGGITQSPKYLFRKEGQNVTLSCEQNLNHDAMYWYRQDPGQGLRLIYYSQIVNDFQKGDIAEGYSVSREKKESFPLTVTSAQKNPTAFYLCASSRGVSGNTIYFGEGSWLTVV.

CDR3 in amino acids: CASRGGASSYNEQFF. The CDR3 region has the DNA TGTGCCAGCCGAGGTGGGGCTAGCTCCTACAATGAGCAGTTCTTC. This rearrangement joins TRBV9 to TRBJ2-1, with D tentatively TRBD1 (5 bases). With 7 bases removed from V and 0 bases from J, the gap between germline ends came to 14 bases. Germline assignment: CDR1 SGDLS and CDR2 YYNGEE. The CDR3 covers 15 residues.

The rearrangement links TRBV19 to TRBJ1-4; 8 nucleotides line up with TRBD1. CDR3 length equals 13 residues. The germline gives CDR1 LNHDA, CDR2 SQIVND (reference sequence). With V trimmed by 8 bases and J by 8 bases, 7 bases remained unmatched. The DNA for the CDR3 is TGTGCCAGTGGACAGGGTTGGGGCGAAAAACTGTTTTTT. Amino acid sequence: CASGQGWGEKLFF.

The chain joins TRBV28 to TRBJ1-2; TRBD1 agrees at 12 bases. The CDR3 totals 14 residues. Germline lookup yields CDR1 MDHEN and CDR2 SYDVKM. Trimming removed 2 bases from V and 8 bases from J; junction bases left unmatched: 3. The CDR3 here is CASSLGDRGHGYTF. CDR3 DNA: TGTGCCAGCAGTTTAGGGGACAGGGGGCACGGCTACACCTTC.

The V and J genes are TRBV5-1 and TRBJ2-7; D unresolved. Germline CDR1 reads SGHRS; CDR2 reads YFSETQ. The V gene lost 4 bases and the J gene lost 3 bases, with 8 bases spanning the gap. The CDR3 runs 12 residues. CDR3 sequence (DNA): TGCGCCAGCAGCATTGGAAACTACGAGCAGTACTTC. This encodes CASSIGNYEQYF.

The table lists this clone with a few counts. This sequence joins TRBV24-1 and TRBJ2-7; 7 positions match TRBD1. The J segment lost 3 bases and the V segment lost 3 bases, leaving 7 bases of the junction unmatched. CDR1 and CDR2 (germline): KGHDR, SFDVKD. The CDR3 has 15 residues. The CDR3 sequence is CATSDPRDRFYEQYF. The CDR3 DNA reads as TGTGCCACCAGTGATCCCCGGGACAGATTCTACGAGCAGTACTTC.

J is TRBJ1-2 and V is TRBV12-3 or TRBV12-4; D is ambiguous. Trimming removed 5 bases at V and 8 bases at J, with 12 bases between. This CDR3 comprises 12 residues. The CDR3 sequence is CASSPPTPGYTF. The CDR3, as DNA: TGTGCCAGCAGTCCACCGACGCCAGGCTACACCTTC.

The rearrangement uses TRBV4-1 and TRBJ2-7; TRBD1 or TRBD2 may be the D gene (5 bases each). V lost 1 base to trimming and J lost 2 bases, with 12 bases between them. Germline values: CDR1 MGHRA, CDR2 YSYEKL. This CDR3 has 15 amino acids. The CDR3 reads CASSQVPGATYEQYF. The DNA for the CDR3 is TGCGCCAGCAGCCAAGTTCCCGGGGCCACCTACGAGCAGTACTTC.

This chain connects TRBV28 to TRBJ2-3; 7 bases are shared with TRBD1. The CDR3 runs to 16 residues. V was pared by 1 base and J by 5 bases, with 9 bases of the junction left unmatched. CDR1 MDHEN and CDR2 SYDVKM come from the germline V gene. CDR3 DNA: TGTGCCAGCAGTTTATTTGAGGGGGCCGAGATAGATACGCAGTATTTT. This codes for CASSLFEGAEIDTQYF.

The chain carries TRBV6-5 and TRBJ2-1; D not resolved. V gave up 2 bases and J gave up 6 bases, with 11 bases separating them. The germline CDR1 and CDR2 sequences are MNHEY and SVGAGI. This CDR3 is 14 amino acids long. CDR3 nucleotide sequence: TGTGCCAGCAGTTACGCCACTATTCCCAATGAGCAGTTCTTC. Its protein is CASSYATIPNEQFF.

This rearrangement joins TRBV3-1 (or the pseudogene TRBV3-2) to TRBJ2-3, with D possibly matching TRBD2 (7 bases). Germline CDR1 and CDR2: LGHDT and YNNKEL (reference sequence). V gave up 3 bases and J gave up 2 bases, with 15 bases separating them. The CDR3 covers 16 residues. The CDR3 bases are TGTGCCAGCAGCCATCTATCCGCGGGGGCCACAGATACGCAGTATTTT. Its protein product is CASSHLSAGATDTQYF.

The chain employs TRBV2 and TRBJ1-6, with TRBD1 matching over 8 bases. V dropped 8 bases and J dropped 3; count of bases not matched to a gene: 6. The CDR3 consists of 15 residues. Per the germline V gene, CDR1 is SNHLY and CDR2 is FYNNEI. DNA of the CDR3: TGTGCCAGCGAGGGGGACAGGCACTATAATTCACCCCTCCACTTT. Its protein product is CASEGDRHYNSPLHF.

Here the CDR3 reads CASSGEASGNTIYF. DNA of the CDR3: TGTGCCAGCAGCGGGGAGGCCTCTGGAAACACCATATATTTT. This chain connects TRBV3-1 (or the pseudogene TRBV3-2) to TRBJ1-3; no firm D call. This CDR3 contains 14 residues. Germline assignment: CDR1 LGHDT and CDR2 YNNKEL (reference sequence). With 5 bases removed from V and 0 bases from J, the gap between germline ends came to 8 bases.

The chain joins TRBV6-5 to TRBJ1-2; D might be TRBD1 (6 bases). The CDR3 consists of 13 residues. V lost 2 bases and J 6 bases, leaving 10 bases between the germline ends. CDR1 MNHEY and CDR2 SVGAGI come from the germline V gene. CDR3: CASSYGGSDGYTF. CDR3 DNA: TGTGCCAGCAGTTACGGGGGCAGCGATGGCTACACCTTC.

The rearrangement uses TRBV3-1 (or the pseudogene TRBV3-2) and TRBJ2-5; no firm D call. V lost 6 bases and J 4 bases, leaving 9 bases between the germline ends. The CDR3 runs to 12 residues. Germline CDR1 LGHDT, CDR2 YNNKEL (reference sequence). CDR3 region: CASRPIGETQYF. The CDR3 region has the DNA TGTGCCAGCAGGCCTATTGGAGAGACCCAGTACTTC.

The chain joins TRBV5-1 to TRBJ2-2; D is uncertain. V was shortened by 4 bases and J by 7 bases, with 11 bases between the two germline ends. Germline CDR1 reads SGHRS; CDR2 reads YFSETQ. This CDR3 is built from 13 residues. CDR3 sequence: CASSPSPGGELFF. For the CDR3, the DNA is TGCGCCAGCAGCCCTTCGCCCGGCGGGGAGCTGTTTTTT.

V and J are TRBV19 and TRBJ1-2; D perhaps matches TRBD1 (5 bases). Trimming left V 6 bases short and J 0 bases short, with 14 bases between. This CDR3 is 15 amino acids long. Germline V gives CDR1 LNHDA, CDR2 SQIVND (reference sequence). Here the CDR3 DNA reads TGTGCCAGTAGAGGACAACCTGCGGCTAACTATGGCTACACCTTC. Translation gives CASRGQPAANYGYTF.

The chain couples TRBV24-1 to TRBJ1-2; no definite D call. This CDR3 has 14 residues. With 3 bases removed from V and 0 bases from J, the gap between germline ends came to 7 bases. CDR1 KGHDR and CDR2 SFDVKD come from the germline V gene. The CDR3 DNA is TGTGCCACCAGTGATGCAGGAGCTAACTATGGCTACACCTTC. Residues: CATSDAGANYGYTF.

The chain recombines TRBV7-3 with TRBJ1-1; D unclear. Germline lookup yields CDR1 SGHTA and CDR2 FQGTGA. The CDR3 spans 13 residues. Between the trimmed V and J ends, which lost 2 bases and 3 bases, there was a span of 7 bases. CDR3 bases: TGTGCCAGCAGCTTATTGACGGACACTGAAGCTTTCTTT. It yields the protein CASSLLTDTEAFF.

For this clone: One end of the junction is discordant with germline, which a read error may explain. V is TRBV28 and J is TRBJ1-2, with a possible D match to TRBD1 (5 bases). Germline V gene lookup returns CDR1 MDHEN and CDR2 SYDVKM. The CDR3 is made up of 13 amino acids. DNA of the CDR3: TGTGCCGGCAGTTTAGGACAACTCTATGGCTACACCTTC. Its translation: CAGSLGQLYGYTF.

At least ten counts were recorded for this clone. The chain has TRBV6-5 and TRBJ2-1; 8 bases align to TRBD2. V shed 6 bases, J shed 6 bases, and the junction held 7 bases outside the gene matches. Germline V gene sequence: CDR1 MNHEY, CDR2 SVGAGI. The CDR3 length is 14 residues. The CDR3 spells CASSPGGPGNEQFF. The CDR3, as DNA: TGTGCCAGCAGCCCGGGGGGGCCGGGCAATGAGCAGTTCTTC.

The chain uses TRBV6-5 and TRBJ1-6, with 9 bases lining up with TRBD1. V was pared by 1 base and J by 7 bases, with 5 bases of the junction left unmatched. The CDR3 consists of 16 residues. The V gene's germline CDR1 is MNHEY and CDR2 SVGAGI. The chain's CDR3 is CASSYFTGTGNSPLHF. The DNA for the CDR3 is TGTGCCAGCAGTTACTTCACCGGGACAGGGAATTCACCCCTCCACTTT.

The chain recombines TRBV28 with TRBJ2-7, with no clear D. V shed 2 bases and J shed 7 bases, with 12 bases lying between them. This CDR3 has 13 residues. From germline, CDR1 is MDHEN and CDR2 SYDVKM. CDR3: CASSLAPSREQYV. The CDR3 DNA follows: TGTGCCAGCAGTTTAGCGCCGTCCAGGGAGCAGTACGTC.

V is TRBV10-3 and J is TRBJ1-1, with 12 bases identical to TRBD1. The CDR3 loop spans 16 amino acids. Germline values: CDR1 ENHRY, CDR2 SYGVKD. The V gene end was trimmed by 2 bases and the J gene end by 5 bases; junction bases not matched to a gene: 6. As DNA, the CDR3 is TGTGCCATCAGTGAGCGGGGACAGGGGGCAGGGACTGAAGCTTTCTTT. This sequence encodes CAISERGQGAGTEAFF.

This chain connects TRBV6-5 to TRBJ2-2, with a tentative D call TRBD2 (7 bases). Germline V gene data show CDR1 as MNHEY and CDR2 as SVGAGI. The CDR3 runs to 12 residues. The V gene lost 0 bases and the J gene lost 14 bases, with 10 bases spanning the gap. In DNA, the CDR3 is TGTGCCAGCAGTTACTCGGGGGGGGGCCTGTTTTTT. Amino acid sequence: CASSYSGGGLFF.

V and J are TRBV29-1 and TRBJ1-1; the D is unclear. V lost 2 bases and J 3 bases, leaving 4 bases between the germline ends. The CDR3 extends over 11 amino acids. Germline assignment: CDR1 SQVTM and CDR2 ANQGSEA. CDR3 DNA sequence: TGCAGCGTTGAAACTCACACTGAAGCTTTCTTT. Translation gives CSVETHTEAFF.

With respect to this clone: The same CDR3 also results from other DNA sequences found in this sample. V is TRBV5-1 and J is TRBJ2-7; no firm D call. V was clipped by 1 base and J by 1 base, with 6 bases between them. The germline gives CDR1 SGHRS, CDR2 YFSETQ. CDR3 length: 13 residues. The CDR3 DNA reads TGCGCCAGCAGCTTGAGTCTGTCCTACGAGCAGTACTTC. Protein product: CASSLSLSYEQYF.